This T cell receptor (beta chain) was captured in a study of graft-versus-host responses after intestinal transplantation (dated by TCRdb to the early 2020s). Concerning the study at large: Recipients received multivisceral, liver-intestinal, or isolated intestinal transplants. Every recipient was given anti-thymocyte globulin induction, then maintenance tacrolimus and steroids for 2 to 3 years. Donor T cell macrochimerism was defined as a peak of at least 4% donor T cells among recipient peripheral blood mononuclear cells. Bulk TCR-beta CDR3 sequencing was used to track graft-versus-host and host-versus-graft alloreactive T cell clones in the graft, circulation and bone marrow after intestinal transplantation. Alloreactive clones were identified by sequencing pre-transplant mixed lymphocyte reaction products and comparing them with unstimulated pre-transplant donor and recipient T cells. The cohort enrolled under 25 intestinal transplant recipients including one retransplant, and a few patients lacking pretransplant specimens were excluded. Rather than going through the commercial service, samples from three later patients were sequenced in-house on an Illumina MiSeq and processed with MiXCR. The study at large found these results: The relatively low number and heterogeneity of intestinal transplant patients limited the conclusions. In the allografts of patients with donor T cell macrochimerism, GvH to HvG T cell clonal ratios were high. GvH clones were found in recipient bone marrow, and some of the GvH clones appeared earlier in ileal mucosa or blood, which is consistent with an intestinal mucosal origin. Peak levels of circulating GvH clones were associated with declines in HvG clones early after transplant.

Libraries came from the immunoSEQ multiplex PCR assay. For most patients, genomic DNA was isolated using the Qiagen DNeasy Blood and Tissue Kit and was shipped frozen to Adaptive Biotechnologies for TCR sequencing. Adaptive Biotechnologies carried out high-throughput TCR-beta CDR3 sequencing of genomic DNA for most patients. From the authors' description of their analysis: Adaptive's ImmunoSEQ software was the source of the TCR sequencing data for about 18 patients, while three other patients were processed with MiXCR and VDJtools. To correct CD4 versus CD8 sorting errors, sequences present in both subsets at a frequency ratio below 5:1 were removed. Because the origin of CDR3 nucleotide sequences shared between donor and recipient could not be assigned, those sequences were removed. Alloreactive clones required at least 2-fold expansion over unstimulated cells and minimum CFSE-low frequency of 0.002% (template counts) or 0.001% (read counts). Clones were considered mappable if detected in sequenced pre-transplant spleen, lymph node, or MLR CFSE-low populations of the donor or recipient. The cumulative frequency of alloreactive clones was calculated as a percentage of all sequences, weighted by copy number. Held by TCRdb, this immuneACCESS table contains in-frame sequences only and omits some clones. Under half of the omission traces to an unresolved V gene where checked; the cause of the rest is unknown. That table furnishes V, J and clone size, whereas the DNA furnished D and trimming. Across this sample there are 85,000 to 110,000 clones, with roughly 93% seen only once. The top ten clonotypes cover under 1.5% of the sample.

For this clone: Its antigen has not been determined. It has no much larger one-base neighbor in the sample; base qualities were not kept.

There are 13 amino acids in the CDR3, from cysteine to phenylalanine inclusive. The kept DNA is CDR3 alone, 39 bases in frame from the first base. This sample's time point label indicates: cells obtained before transplantation from donor or recipient. CD3+CD4+ and CD3+CD8+ populations were FACS-sorted from unstimulated pre-transplant donor and recipient cells taken from spleen or lymph nodes. The sequence joins TRBV21-1 to TRBJ2-5; the listed D gene, TRBD2, was not tested against the DNA. TRBV21-1 is shown as a pseudogene. The receptor comes from a human donor who received an intestinal transplant. The sample was unstimulated CD8+ T cells sorted from spleen or lymph node cells, taken before intestinal transplant. The DNA sequence is TGTGCCAGCAGGTACTCTCGAGGGGAGACCCAGTACTTC. It specifies CASRYSRGETQYF.